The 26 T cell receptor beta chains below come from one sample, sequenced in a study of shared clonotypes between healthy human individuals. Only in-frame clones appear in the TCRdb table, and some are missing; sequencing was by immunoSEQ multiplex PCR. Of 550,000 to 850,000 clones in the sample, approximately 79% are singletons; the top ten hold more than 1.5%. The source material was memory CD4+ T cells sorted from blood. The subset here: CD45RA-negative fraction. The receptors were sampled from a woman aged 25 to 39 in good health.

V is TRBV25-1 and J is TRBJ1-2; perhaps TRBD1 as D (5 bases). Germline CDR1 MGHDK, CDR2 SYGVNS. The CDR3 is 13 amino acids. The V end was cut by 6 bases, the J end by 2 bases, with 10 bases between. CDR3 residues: CASSGWGNYGYTF. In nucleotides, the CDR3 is TGTGCCAGCAGCGGTTGGGGGAACTATGGCTACACCTTC.

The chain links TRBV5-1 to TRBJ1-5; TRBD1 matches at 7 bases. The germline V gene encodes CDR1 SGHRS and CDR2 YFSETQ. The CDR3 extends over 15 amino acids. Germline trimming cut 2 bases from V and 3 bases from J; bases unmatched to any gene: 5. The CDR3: CASSFGQGDNQPQHF. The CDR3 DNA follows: TGCGCCAGCAGCTTCGGGCAGGGGGACAATCAGCCCCAGCATTTT.

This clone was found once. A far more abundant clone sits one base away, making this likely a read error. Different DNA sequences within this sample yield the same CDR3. CDR3 sequence reads: CASSLEGGGTYEQYF. CDR3 DNA sequence: TGTGCCAGCAGCTTAGAAGGCGGGGGGACCTACGAGCAGTACTTC. V and J are TRBV13 and TRBJ2-7, with TRBD2 matching 8 bases. CDR1 is PRHDT and CDR2 is FYEKMQ in the germline V gene (reference sequence). Germline trimming cut 1 base from V and 2 bases from J; bases unmatched to any gene: 4. This CDR3 is built from 15 residues. The whole variable domain, remainder taken from reference TRBV13 and TRBJ2-7, is AAGVIQSPRHLIKEKRETATLKCYPIPRHDTVYWYQQGPGQDPQFLISFYEKMQSDKGSIPDRFSAQQFSDYHSELNMSSLELGDSALYFCASSLEGGGTYEQYFGPGTRLTVT.

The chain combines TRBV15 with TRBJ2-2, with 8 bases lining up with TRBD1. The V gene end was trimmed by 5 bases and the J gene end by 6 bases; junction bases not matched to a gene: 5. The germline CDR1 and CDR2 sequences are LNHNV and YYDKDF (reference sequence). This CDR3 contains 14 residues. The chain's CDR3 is CATSPGGGAGELFF. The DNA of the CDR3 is TGTGCCACCAGCCCAGGGGGCGGTGCCGGGGAGCTGTTTTTT. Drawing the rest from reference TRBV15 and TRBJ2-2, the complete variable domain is DAMVIQNPRYQVTQFGKPVTLSCSQTLNHNVMYWYQQKSSQAPKLLFHYYDKDFNNEADTPDNFQSRRPNTSFCFLDIRSPGLGDTAMYLCATSPGGGAGELFFGEGSRLTVL.

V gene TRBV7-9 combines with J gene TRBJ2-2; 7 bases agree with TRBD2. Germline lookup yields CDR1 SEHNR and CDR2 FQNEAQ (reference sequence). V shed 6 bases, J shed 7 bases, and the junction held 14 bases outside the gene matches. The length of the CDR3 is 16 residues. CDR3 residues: CASSRERDIRGGELFF. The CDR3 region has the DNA TGTGCCAGCAGTCGGGAGCGGGATATACGAGGCGGGGAGCTGTTTTTT.

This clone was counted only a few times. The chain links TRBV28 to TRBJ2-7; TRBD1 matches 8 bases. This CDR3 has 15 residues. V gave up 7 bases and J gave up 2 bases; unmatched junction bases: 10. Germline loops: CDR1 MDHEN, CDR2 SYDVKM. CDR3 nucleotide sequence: TGTGCCAGCACGCAGGGGGCAGGGATCACCTACGAGCAGTACTTC. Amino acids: CASTQGAGITYEQYF.

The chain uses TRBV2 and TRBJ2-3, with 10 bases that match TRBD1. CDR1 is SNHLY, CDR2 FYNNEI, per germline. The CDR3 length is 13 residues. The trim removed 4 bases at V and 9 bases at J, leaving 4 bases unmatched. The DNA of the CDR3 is TGTGCCAGCAGTGCCCGACAGGGGGCGACGCAGTATTTT. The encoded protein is CASSARQGATQYF.

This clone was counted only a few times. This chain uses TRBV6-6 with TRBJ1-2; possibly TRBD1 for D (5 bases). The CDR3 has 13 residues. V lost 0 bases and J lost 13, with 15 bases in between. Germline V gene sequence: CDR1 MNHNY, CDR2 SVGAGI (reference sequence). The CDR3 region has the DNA TGTGCCAGCAGTTACTCTACGCAGGGTCTTGGCACCTTC. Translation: CASSYSTQGLGTF.

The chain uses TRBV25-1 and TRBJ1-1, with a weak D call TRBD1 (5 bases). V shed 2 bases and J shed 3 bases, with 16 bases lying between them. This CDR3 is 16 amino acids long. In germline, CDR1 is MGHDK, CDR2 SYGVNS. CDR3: CASSETPGARDTEAFF. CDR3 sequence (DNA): TGTGCCAGCAGTGAAACCCCCGGGGCGAGGGACACTGAAGCTTTCTTT.

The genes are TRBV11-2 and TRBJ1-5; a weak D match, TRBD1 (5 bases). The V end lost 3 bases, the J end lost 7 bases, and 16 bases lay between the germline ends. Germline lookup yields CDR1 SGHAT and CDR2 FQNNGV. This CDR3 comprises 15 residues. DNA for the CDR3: TGTGCCAGCAGCTTGGGACCTGGGGGAAAACAGCCCCAGCATTTT. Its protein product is CASSLGPGGKQPQHF.

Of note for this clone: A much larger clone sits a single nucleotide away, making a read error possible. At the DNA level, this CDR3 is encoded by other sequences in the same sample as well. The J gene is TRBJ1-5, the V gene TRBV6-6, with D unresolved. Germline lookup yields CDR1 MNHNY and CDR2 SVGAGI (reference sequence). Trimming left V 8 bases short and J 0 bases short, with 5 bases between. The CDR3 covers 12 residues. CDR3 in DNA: TGTGCCAGCCGGGGTAGCAATCAGCCCCAGCATTTT. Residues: CASRGSNQPQHF.

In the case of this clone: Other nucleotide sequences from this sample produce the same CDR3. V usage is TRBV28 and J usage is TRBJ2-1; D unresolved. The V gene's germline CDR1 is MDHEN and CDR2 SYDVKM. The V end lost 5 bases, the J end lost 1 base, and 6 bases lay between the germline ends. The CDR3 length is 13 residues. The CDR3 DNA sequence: TGTGCCAGCAGTACGGGTTCCTACAATGAGCAGTTCTTC. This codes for CASSTGSYNEQFF.

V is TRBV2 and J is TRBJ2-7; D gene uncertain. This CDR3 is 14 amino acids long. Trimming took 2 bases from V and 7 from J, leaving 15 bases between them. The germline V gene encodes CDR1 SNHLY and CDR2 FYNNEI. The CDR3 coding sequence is TGTGCCAGCAGTGAATTGGGCGCGAGGTTAGAGCAGTACTTC. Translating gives CASSELGARLEQYF.

CDR3 DNA sequence: TGTGCCAGCAGGCGCGACACACGCACTGGAAACACCATATATTTT. Amino acid sequence: CASRRDTRTGNTIYF. This chain connects TRBV7-9 to TRBJ1-3; D remains unclear. There are 15 residues in the CDR3. Germline CDR1 is SEHNR and CDR2 is FQNEAQ (reference sequence). V lost 6 bases, J lost 2 bases, and 14 bases lay in between.

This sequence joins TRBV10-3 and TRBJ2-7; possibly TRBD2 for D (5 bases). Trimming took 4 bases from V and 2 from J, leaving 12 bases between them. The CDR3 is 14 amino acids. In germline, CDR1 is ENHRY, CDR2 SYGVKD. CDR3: CAISAYSDAYEQYF. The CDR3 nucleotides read TGTGCCATCAGTGCCTATAGCGACGCCTACGAGCAGTACTTC.

For the CDR3, the DNA is TGTGCCAGCAGCTTAGAGGGACAGGGGGCCTACGAGCAGTACTTC. It codes for CASSLEGQGAYEQYF. This rearrangement joins TRBV7-8 to TRBJ2-7; 11 bases match TRBD1. Germline V gene lookup returns CDR1 SGHVS and CDR2 FQNEAQ. The V segment lost 1 base and the J segment 2 bases; nucleotides outside the gene matches: 1. This CDR3 spans 15 amino acids.

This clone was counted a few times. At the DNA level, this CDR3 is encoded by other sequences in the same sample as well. This chain's CDR3 is CASSPRGGNTEAFF. CDR3 nucleotides: TGTGCCAGCAGCCCCAGGGGTGGTAACACTGAAGCTTTCTTT. V usage is TRBV6-1 and J usage is TRBJ1-1, with D perhaps matching TRBD1 (6 bases). Trimming shortened V by 6 bases and J by 2 bases, and 13 bases separated the two germline ends. The CDR3 extends over 14 amino acids. Germline CDR1 and CDR2: MNHNS and SASEGT.

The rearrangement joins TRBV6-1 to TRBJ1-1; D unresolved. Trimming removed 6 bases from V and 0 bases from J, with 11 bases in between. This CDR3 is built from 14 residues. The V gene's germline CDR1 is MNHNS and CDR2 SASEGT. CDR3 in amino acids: CASRPPTVNTEAFF. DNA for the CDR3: TGTGCCAGCAGACCTCCGACGGTGAACACTGAAGCTTTCTTT.

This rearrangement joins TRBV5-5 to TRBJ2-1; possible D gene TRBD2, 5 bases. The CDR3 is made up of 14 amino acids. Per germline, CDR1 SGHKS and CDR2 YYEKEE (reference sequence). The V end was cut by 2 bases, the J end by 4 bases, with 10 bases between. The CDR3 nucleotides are TGTGCCAGCAGCTTCAGCCGGGGATACAATGAGCAGTTCTTC. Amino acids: CASSFSRGYNEQFF.

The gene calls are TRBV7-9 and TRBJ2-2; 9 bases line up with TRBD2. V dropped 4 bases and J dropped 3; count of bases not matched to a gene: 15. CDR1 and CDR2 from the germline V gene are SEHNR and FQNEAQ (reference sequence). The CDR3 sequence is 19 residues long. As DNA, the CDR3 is TGTGCCAGCAGCTCTTCCGGAGCGGCGACTAGCGGTTACACCGGGGAGCTGTTTTTT. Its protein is CASSSSGAATSGYTGELFF.

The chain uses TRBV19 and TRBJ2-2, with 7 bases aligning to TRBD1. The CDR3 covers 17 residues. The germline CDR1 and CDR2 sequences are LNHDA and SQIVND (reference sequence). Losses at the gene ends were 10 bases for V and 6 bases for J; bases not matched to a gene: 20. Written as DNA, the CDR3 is TGTGCCACCCAGACAGGGAGACCGTTAAACTACCCCGGGGAGCTGTTTTTT. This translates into CATQTGRPLNYPGELFF.

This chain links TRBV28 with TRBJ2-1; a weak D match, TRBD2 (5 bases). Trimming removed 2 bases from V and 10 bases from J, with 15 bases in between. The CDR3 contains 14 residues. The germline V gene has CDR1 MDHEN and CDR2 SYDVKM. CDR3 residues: CASSLSQDASEQFF. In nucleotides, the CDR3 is TGTGCCAGCAGTTTAAGTCAGGACGCTAGCGAGCAGTTCTTC.

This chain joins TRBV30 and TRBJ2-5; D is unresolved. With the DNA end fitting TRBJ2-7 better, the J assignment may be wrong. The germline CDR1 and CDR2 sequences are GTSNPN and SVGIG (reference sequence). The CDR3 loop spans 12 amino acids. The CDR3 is CAWSEQNYEQYF. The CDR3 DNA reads TGTGCCTGGAGTGAACAGAACTACGAGCAGTACTTC.

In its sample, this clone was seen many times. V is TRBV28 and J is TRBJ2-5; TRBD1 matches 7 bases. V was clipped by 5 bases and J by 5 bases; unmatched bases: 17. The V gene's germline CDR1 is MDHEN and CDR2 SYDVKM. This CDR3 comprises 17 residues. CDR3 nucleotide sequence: TGTGCCAGCAGTGAAACTAAGACAGGGCGTTCGTGGGAGACCCAGTACTTC. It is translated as CASSETKTGRSWETQYF.

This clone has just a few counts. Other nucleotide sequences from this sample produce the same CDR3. The CDR3 region is CASSLSGVSGANVLTF. In DNA, the CDR3 is TGCGCCAGCAGCTTGTCGGGGGTCTCTGGGGCCAACGTCCTGACTTTC. V usage is TRBV5-1 and J usage is TRBJ2-6; weak D call: TRBD2 (6 bases). The CDR3 length is 16 residues. Germline CDR1 SGHRS, CDR2 YFSETQ. The V gene lost 1 base and the J gene lost 0 bases, with 8 bases spanning the gap.

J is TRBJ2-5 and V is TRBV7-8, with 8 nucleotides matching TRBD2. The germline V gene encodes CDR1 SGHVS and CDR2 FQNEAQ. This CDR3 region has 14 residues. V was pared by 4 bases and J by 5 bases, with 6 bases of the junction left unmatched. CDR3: CASSWSGSSETQYF. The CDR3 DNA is TGTGCCAGCAGCTGGAGCGGGAGCAGTGAGACCCAGTACTTC.